A single sample is the source of the 20 T cell receptor beta chains below, sequenced in a study of T cells in women clearing cervical HPV infection. Profiling relied on immunoSEQ multiplex PCR, and the TCRdb table lists in-frame clones only, not all of them. The table lists tens of thousands of clones. Source material: blood buffy coat. These receptors all come from a woman between 18 and 70 years old with a cervical HPV16 infection that either progressed to CIN3+ or cleared (not recorded which).

This clone ranks as medium-sized in terms of frequency. The read terminates 3 residues ahead of where the CDR3 ends, so the germline J gene completes it. V is TRBV6-1 and J is TRBJ1-1; TRBD1 agrees at 10 bases. V shed 4 bases and J 4 bases; nucleotides not matched to a gene: 3. The CDR3 runs to 14 residues. Germline V gene sequence: CDR1 MNHNS, CDR2 SASEGT. CDR3: CASSAGQGGTEAFF. The DNA read from the CDR3 is TGTGCCAGCAGTGCCGGACAGGGGGGCACTGAA.

Concerning this clone: The CDR3 end falls 3 residues outside the read, so it is completed with the germline J gene. The chain employs TRBV5-1 and TRBJ1-2; D may be TRBD1 (5 bases). The CDR3 sequence is 13 residues long. Germline V lookup: CDR1 SGHRS, CDR2 YFSETQ. V gave up 0 bases and J gave up 7 bases, with 10 bases separating them. The DNA read from the CDR3 is TGCGCCAGCAGCTTGGCAGGGAGGAGTGGC. This codes for CASSLAGRSG. The whole CDR3 reads CASSLAGRSGYTF.

Turning to this clone: The read ends 3 residues before the CDR3 terminus; that terminus is restored from the germline J gene. This chain uses TRBV20-1 with TRBJ1-1; no firm D call. CDR3 length equals 12 residues. Trimming pared 1 base from V and 5 bases from J, leaving 8 bases between. Germline CDR1 is DFQATT and CDR2 is SNEGSKA (reference sequence). The sequenced CDR3 bases are TGCAGTGCTAGAGGCGGGGAGACTGAA. This translates into CSARGGETE. The complete CDR3 reads CSARGGETEAFF.

Of note for this clone: The read halts 3 residues ahead of the CDR3 end, with the missing end drawn from the germline J gene. The genes are TRBV11-3 and TRBJ2-7; 9 nucleotides agree with TRBD1. The germline gives CDR1 SGHNT, CDR2 YENEEA. V shed 0 bases and J 3 bases; nucleotides not matched to a gene: 0. The CDR3 has 14 residues. The sequenced CDR3 bases are TGTGCCAGCAGCTTAGAGGGACAGGGCTACGAG. Residues: CASSLEGQGYE. The CDR3 in full is CASSLEGQGYEQYF.

About this clone itself: The read falls 3 residues short of the CDR3 end, and the missing part is taken from the germline J gene. V is TRBV20-1 and J is TRBJ2-1, with 11 bases matching TRBD2. Trimming removed 3 bases from V and 6 bases from J; junction bases left unmatched: 4. CDR1 is DFQATT and CDR2 is SNEGSKA in the germline V gene (reference sequence). This CDR3 has 14 residues. This CDR3 is CSARVLAGANEQFF. The CDR3 bases that were read are TGCAGTGCTAGGGTACTAGCGGGAGCCAATGAG.

Note on this clone: The sequence runs out 3 residues before the end of the CDR3; the remainder is reconstructed from the germline J gene. The rearrangement uses TRBV30 and TRBJ2-5, with 11 positions matching TRBD1. Losses at the gene ends were 5 bases for V and 6 bases for J; bases not matched to a gene: 11. Germline V lookup: CDR1 GTSNPN, CDR2 SVGIG (reference sequence). This CDR3 comprises 15 residues. Partial CDR3 DNA: TGTGCCTGGTCCCTTAGGGGACAGGGGGGGCAGACC. Translation: CAWSLRGQGGQT. The whole CDR3 protein reads CAWSLRGQGGQTQYF.

About this clone itself: The CDR3 end falls 3 residues outside the read, so it is completed with the germline J gene. The J gene is TRBJ2-1, the V gene TRBV20-1, with a weak D call TRBD2 (6 bases). The germline V gene encodes CDR1 DFQATT and CDR2 SNEGSKA (reference sequence). The CDR3 is 14 residues long. V lost 5 bases, J lost 0 bases, and 11 bases lay in between. CDR3 sequence: CSAWDFSSYNEQFF. CDR3 DNA, as far as it was read: TGCAGTGCTTGGGACTTCAGCTCCTACAATGAG.

Details on this clone: The missing CDR3 end, 3 residues past where the read stops, is filled in from the germline J gene. J is TRBJ2-1 and V is TRBV20-1; 10 bases agree with TRBD2. The V and J ends lost 0 bases and 5 bases, in that order; junction bases with no gene match: 4. This CDR3 is 15 amino acids long. Germline assignment: CDR1 DFQATT and CDR2 SNEGSKA (reference sequence). This CDR3 reads CSAREFSGRNNEQFF. Incomplete CDR3 DNA: TGCAGTGCTAGAGAGTTTAGCGGGAGGAACAATGAG.

Details on this clone: The read gets to within 3 residues of the CDR3 end, and the germline J gene fills in the rest. The chain couples TRBV19 to TRBJ2-6; TRBD2 is a possible D gene (5 bases). The germline CDR1 and CDR2 sequences are LNHDA and SQIVND (reference sequence). V shed 1 base and J shed 4 bases, with 14 bases lying between them. The length of the CDR3 is 17 residues. CDR3 DNA, as far as it was read: TGTGCCAGTAGTATAGGGGCGGGTACGGTCGGGGCCAACGTC. This translates into CASSIGAGTVGANV. The CDR3 in its entirety is CASSIGAGTVGANVLTF.

As concerns this clone: The sequence runs out 3 residues before the end of the CDR3; the remainder is reconstructed from the germline J gene. V usage is TRBV29-1 and J usage is TRBJ2-3; D may be TRBD2 (5 bases). Germline V lookup: CDR1 SQVTM, CDR2 ANQGSEA. This CDR3 has 14 amino acids. V was trimmed by 4 bases and J by 2 bases, leaving 13 bases between them. The CDR3 bases that were read are TGCAGCGTTGGTTTGACGGACTTCACAGATACG. This encodes CSVGLTDFTDT. The complete CDR3 reads CSVGLTDFTDTQYF.

A remark on this clone: From the germline J gene comes the end of the CDR3, since the read stops 3 residues before it. This sequence joins TRBV20-1 and TRBJ1-1; 9 bases line up with TRBD1. This CDR3 is 15 amino acids long. Germline CDR1 reads DFQATT; CDR2 reads SNEGSKA (reference sequence). With V trimmed by 1 base and J by 1 base, 4 bases remained unmatched. The sequenced CDR3 bases are TGCAGTGCTAGAGTCTTGACAGGGGGGAACACTGAA. This translates into CSARVLTGGNTE. The full CDR3 sequence reads CSARVLTGGNTEAFF.

Comment on this clone: The read stops 3 residues short of the end of the CDR3; the missing end is completed from the germline J gene. This chain connects TRBV29-1 to TRBJ1-4; TRBD1 might be the D (6 bases). The CDR3 has 14 amino acids. Per germline, CDR1 SQVTM and CDR2 ANQGSEA. V was cut by 5 bases and J by 7 bases, with 17 bases left in between. The sequenced CDR3 bases are TGCAGCGTTTTGAACAGGGCCTGGGTTGAAAAA. Its translation: CSVLNRAWVEK. The complete CDR3 sequence is CSVLNRAWVEKLFF.

With respect to this clone: The CDR3 is cut off 3 residues early in the read; its end comes from the germline J gene. V is TRBV7-2 and J is TRBJ1-1; D not certain. The CDR3 is 15 amino acids. Between the trimmed V and J ends, which lost 1 base and 0 bases, there was a span of 9 bases. CDR1 SGHTA and CDR2 FQGNSA come from the germline V gene. The CDR3 DNA, read in part, is TGTGCCAGCAGCTTAGGGCGTCAGGTGAACACTGAA. Translated, it gives CASSLGRQVNTE. The entire CDR3 reads CASSLGRQVNTEAFF.

As regards this clone: The sequence runs out 3 residues before the end of the CDR3; the remainder is reconstructed from the germline J gene. The chain couples TRBV5-1 to TRBJ2-5; 8 bases line up with TRBD2. This CDR3 contains 15 residues. CDR1 and CDR2 from the germline V gene are SGHRS and YFSETQ. Trimming at V came to 4 bases and at J to 2 bases, leaving 7 bases not matched to a gene. The CDR3: CASSDPLAAQETQYF. The part of the CDR3 DNA that was read is TGCGCCAGCAGCGATCCACTAGCGGCACAAGAGACC.

A word on this clone: The read terminates 3 residues before the CDR3 end, so the remaining end is supplied by the germline J gene. This chain joins TRBV7-8 and TRBJ2-7; no reliable D call. The CDR3 runs 16 residues. With 3 bases removed from V and 2 bases from J, the gap between germline ends came to 17 bases. Germline CDR1 SGHVS, CDR2 FQNEAQ. The part of the CDR3 DNA that was read is TGTGCCAGCAGCTTTTATCGGTCCGGTGACACCTACGAG. It specifies CASSFYRSGDTYE. The whole CDR3 sequence reads CASSFYRSGDTYEQYF.

Concerning this clone: The read is 3 residues too short to cover the CDR3 end, so that end is filled in from the germline J gene. The rearrangement links TRBV5-6 to TRBJ1-4; 7 bases line up with TRBD1. The CDR3 runs 14 residues. Trimming at V came to 1 base and at J to 8 bases, leaving 5 bases not matched to a gene. Germline V gives CDR1 SGHDT, CDR2 YYEEEE. The CDR3 bases that were read are TGTGCCAGCAGCTTGACAGGGGTGGGCGAAAAA. It specifies CASSLTGVGEK. The whole CDR3 is CASSLTGVGEKLFF.

Turning to this clone: Read sequence stops 3 residues before the CDR3 end, and the germline J gene provides the missing end. The identical CDR3 is also encoded by other nucleotide sequences in the sample. The chain couples TRBV5-1 to TRBJ2-2; no definite D call. CDR1 SGHRS and CDR2 YFSETQ come from the germline V gene. The CDR3 extends over 15 amino acids. V lost 1 base and J 4 bases, leaving 11 bases between the germline ends. The CDR3 sequence is CASSLTTSGTGELFF. The covered CDR3 bases are TGCGCCAGCAGCTTGACAACTTCGGGCACCGGGGAG.

A remark on this clone: The DNA ends 3 residues before the CDR3 does, and the rest of the CDR3 is filled in from the germline J gene. The chain is built from TRBV29-1 and TRBJ1-1; D gene uncertain. This CDR3 spans 14 amino acids. Germline assignment: CDR1 SQVTM and CDR2 ANQGSEA. V was shortened by 3 bases and J by 2 bases, with 13 bases between the two germline ends. The CDR3 DNA, read in part, is TGCAGCGTTGACAGGAGCTCACGAAACACTGAA. Protein sequence: CSVDRSSRNTE. The CDR3 in full is CSVDRSSRNTEAFF.

Comments on this clone: Read data end 3 residues before the CDR3 end; the end is taken from the germline J gene. The chain has TRBV2 and TRBJ2-7; D is perhaps TRBD2 (6 bases). The CDR3 runs to 14 residues. The V end lost 1 base, the J end lost 6 bases, and 13 bases lay between the germline ends. Germline V gives CDR1 SNHLY, CDR2 FYNNEI. The CDR3 region is CASSEGAGIVEQYF. The CDR3 DNA, read in part, is TGTGCCAGCAGTGAAGGGGCGGGGATCGTCGAG.

To note about this clone: The sequence runs out 3 residues before the end of the CDR3; the remainder is reconstructed from the germline J gene. This chain uses TRBV11-3 with TRBJ2-1; maybe TRBD1 (6 bases). This CDR3 has 14 residues. V lost 1 base to trimming and J lost 5 bases, with 9 bases between them. Germline values: CDR1 SGHNT, CDR2 YENEEA. CDR3: CASSLARGNNEQFF. CDR3 bases read: TGTGCCAGCAGCTTAGCGAGGGGGAACAATGAG.